This T cell receptor (beta chain) came from a study of blood T cell repertoires in COVID-19. In the source study's methods: Counts of nucleated cells, estimated from reference gene primer amplification, were obtained. Some clones are missing from TCRdb's copy, which holds only in-frame ones; the method was immunoSEQ multiplex PCR. For V, J and clone size, that table is used; D and trimming come from the DNA. The sample shows 90,000 to 120,000 clones, over 60% of them seen only once. Only one count was recorded for this clone. J was trimmed by 11 bases and V by 0 bases; bases with no gene match: 6. The germline V gene has CDR1 SGHRS and CDR2 YFSETQ. The CDR3 has 13 amino acids.

Input material: peripheral blood. The chain uses TRBV5-1 and TRBJ1-1; 8 nucleotides agree with TRBD1. The sequence was obtained from a man between 65 and 80 years old with acute or convalescent COVID-19. The CDR3 reads CASSLGKTGEAFF. DNA for the CDR3: TGCGCCAGCAGCTTGGGGAAGACAGGGGAGGCTTTCTTT. The variable domain in full, with the rest retrieved from reference TRBV5-1 and TRBJ1-1, is KAGVTQTPRYLIKTRGQQVTLSCSPISGHRSVSWYQQTPGQGLQFLFEYFSETQRNKGNFPGRFSGRQFSNSRSEMNVSTLELGDSALYLCASSLGKTGEAFFGQGTRLTVV.